Below are 23 T cell receptor beta chains sequenced from a single sample in a study of regulatory T cells in long-lasting Graves disease. The time point here: newly diagnosed GD, antithyroid drugs for less than 3 months. Extracted PBMC RNA gave rise to the TCR library. Sequencing libraries for TCR beta were prepared with iRepertoire HTBI primers and Arm-PCR of CDR3 regions. TCRdb re-called the multiplex PCR reads with MiXCR, one entry per CDR3 protein. The sample yields roughly 610,000 distinct CDR3 sequences, more than 15% seen once. Separately, the same data were catalogued under a study of T cells in Graves' hyperthyroidism and ophthalmopathy.

Sequencing was performed on peripheral blood mononuclear cells (PBMCs), taken at new diagnosis, from a patient treated with antithyroid drugs. These receptors were collected from a man aged 18 to 30 with Graves disease.

The J gene is TRBJ2-1, the V gene TRBV10-2, with TRBD2 as a possible D gene (6 bases). Germline V CDR1 and CDR2: WSHSY, SAAADI. The CDR3 spans 13 residues. The germline V and J ends were trimmed by 8 bases and 14 bases, with 22 bases remaining between them. This chain's CDR3 is CASGPRDFYGEFF. The CDR3 DNA reads TGCGCCAGCGGCCCCCGGGACTTCTACGGGGAGTTCTTC.

This clonotype was seen repeatedly, ten times or more. The chain couples TRBV24-1 to TRBJ2-1, with TRBD1 matching 8 bases. Germline CDR1 KGHDR, CDR2 SFDVKD. The V and J ends lost 6 bases and 0 bases, in that order; junction bases with no gene match: 12. This CDR3 region has 18 residues. The CDR3 DNA reads as TGTGCCACCAGTCCCGGACAGGGATGGATGAGCTCCTACAATGAGCAGTTCTTC. Translated: CATSPGQGWMSSYNEQFF.

J is TRBJ1-1 and V is TRBV15, with D maybe TRBD1 (5 bases). From germline, CDR1 is LNHNV and CDR2 YYDKDF (reference sequence). Trimming took 3 bases from V and 8 from J, leaving 13 bases between them. This CDR3 comprises 13 residues. CDR3 residues: CATSSGDGLEAFF. CDR3 DNA: TGTGCCACCAGCAGTGGGGACGGACTCGAAGCTTTCTTT.

Regarding this clonotype: This likely comes from a read error, as the CDR3 has no conserved phenylalanine or tryptophan at its end. The CDR3 reads CASSETWEQFSYEQYY. In DNA form, the CDR3 reads TGTGCCAGCAGTGAGACCTGGGAGCAGTTCTCCTACGAGCAGTACTAC. The chain carries TRBV27 and TRBJ2-7, with D perhaps matching TRBD2 (5 bases). Trimming stripped 5 bases from V and 0 bases from J, with 17 bases between. Germline CDR1 reads MNHEY; CDR2 reads SMNVEV (reference sequence). The CDR3 is 16 amino acids.

The rearrangement joins TRBV2 to TRBJ1-1, with 9 bases that match TRBD1. Germline lookup yields CDR1 SNHLY and CDR2 FYNNEI. The CDR3 covers 16 residues. V was clipped by 4 bases and J by 3 bases; unmatched bases: 9. The DNA of the CDR3 is TGTGCCAGCAGTGTCAGGACAGGGGAATGGGACACTGAAGCTTTCTTT. It encodes CASSVRTGEWDTEAFF.

This clonotype was detected a few times. The chain carries TRBV4-1 and TRBJ1-1, with 8 nucleotides matching TRBD1. This CDR3 is 15 amino acids long. The trim removed 4 bases at V and 2 bases at J, leaving 6 bases unmatched. Germline V gene data show CDR1 as MGHRA and CDR2 as YSYEKL. The DNA of the CDR3 is TGCGCCAGCAGCCTAAAAGGGACAGGAAACACTGAAGCTTTCTTT. It codes for CASSLKGTGNTEAFF.

This chain connects TRBV5-1 to TRBJ2-7; 7 nucleotides agree with TRBD1. The CDR3 contains 12 residues. In germline, CDR1 is SGHRS, CDR2 YFSETQ. With 7 bases clipped from V and 9 bases from J, the junction kept 10 bases outside the gene matches. CDR3 coding DNA: TGCGCCAGCGGACAGGACCCCTTGAGGCAGTACTTC. It translates to CASGQDPLRQYF.

J is TRBJ2-7 and V is TRBV3-1; D might be TRBD1 or TRBD2, each matching 5 bases. The CDR3 has 15 residues. Trimming removed 0 bases at V and 0 bases at J, with 9 bases between. Germline values: CDR1 LGHDT, CDR2 YNNKEL (reference sequence). CDR3 nucleotides: TGTGCCAGCAGCCAAGAATGGGGGACCTCCTACGAGCAGTACTTC. Translation gives CASSQEWGTSYEQYF.

This clonotype was seen at least ten times. The CDR3 sequence is CASSKWVSGANVLTF. The CDR3 bases are TGTGCCAGCAGCAAATGGGTCTCTGGGGCCAACGTCCTGACTTTC. This sequence joins TRBV6-1 and TRBJ2-6; D not certain. The CDR3 runs to 15 residues. The germline gives CDR1 MNHNS, CDR2 SASEGT. The ends were cut back, 6 bases at V and 0 bases at J, with 9 bases in the middle.

This clonotype has ten or more counts. The gene calls are TRBV7-3 and TRBJ2-5; 9 nucleotides match TRBD2. CDR3 length equals 15 residues. J was trimmed by 7 bases and V by 5 bases; bases with no gene match: 11. Germline V gene data show CDR1 as SGHTA and CDR2 as FQGTGA. In DNA, the CDR3 is TGTGCCAGCAGCCCCCGGGCTAGCGGGAAAGGGACCCAGTACTTC. The encoded protein is CASSPRASGKGTQYF.

This clonotype has at least ten counts. The chain couples TRBV3-1 to TRBJ2-7; weak D call: TRBD2 (6 bases). Trimming took 1 base from V and 0 from J, leaving 10 bases between them. The CDR3 extends over 15 amino acids. The germline V gene encodes CDR1 LGHDT and CDR2 YNNKEL (reference sequence). For the CDR3, the DNA is TGTGCCAGCAGCCAAGCAGGGACTTTCTCCTACGAGCAGTACTTC. This gives the protein CASSQAGTFSYEQYF.

The chain links TRBV6-5 to TRBJ1-2; D is unclear. V lost 0 bases to trimming and J lost 4 bases, with 6 bases between them. This CDR3 has 13 residues. From germline, CDR1 is MNHEY and CDR2 SVGAGI. The CDR3 region has the DNA TGTGCCAGCAGTTACTCGCAGCGCTATGGCTACACCTTC. It codes for CASSYSQRYGYTF.

This clonotype was observed at least ten times. The chain couples TRBV5-1 to TRBJ2-3; 9 nucleotides agree with TRBD2. Germline lookup yields CDR1 SGHRS and CDR2 YFSETQ. The trim removed 9 bases at V and 4 bases at J, leaving 15 bases unmatched. This CDR3 comprises 16 residues. As DNA, the CDR3 is TGCGCCACAGCCGGGGGTAGCGGGAGCAGGTCAGATACGCAGTATTTT. Amino acid sequence: CATAGGSGSRSDTQYF. Drawing the rest from reference TRBV5-1 and TRBJ2-3, the complete variable domain is KAGVTQTPRYLIKTRGQQVTLSCSPISGHRSVSWYQQTPGQGLQFLFEYFSETQRNKGNFPGRFSGRQFSNSRSEMNVSTLELGDSALYLCATAGGSGSRSDTQYFGPGTRLTVL.

There are a few counts of this clonotype. The CDR3 region has the DNA TGTGCCAGCAGCTTACCCATGCCCTCTGGAAACACCATATATTTT. This encodes CASSLPMPSGNTIYF. The J gene is TRBJ1-3, the V gene TRBV11-2; D gene ambiguous. Per germline, CDR1 SGHAT and CDR2 FQNNGV. The length of the CDR3 is 15 residues. Trimming cost V 2 bases and J 0 bases, with 8 bases left between them.

This clonotype was counted many times. This sequence joins TRBV2 and TRBJ1-6; D is unclear. CDR3 size: 12 residues. Germline CDR1 SNHLY, CDR2 FYNNEI. The V end was cut by 6 bases, the J end by 8 bases, with 8 bases between. DNA for the CDR3: TGTGCCAGCAGGCGGACCGATTCACCCCTCCACTTT. Its translation: CASRRTDSPLHF. The full variable domain, rest sourced from reference TRBV2 and TRBJ1-6, is EPEVTQTPSHQVTQMGQEVILRCVPISNHLYFYWYRQILGQKVEFLVSFYNNEISEKSEIFDDQFSVERPDGSNFTLKIRSTKLEDSAMYFCASRRTDSPLHFGNGTRLTVT.

This clonotype showed up just a few times. This chain joins TRBV10-3 and TRBJ2-3; 8 nucleotides agree with TRBD1. Germline assignment: CDR1 ENHRY and CDR2 SYGVKD. The CDR3 is made up of 15 amino acids. Losses at the gene ends were 7 bases for V and 3 bases for J; bases not matched to a gene: 9. The CDR3 is CAINPGGALTDTQYF. DNA for the CDR3: TGTGCCATCAACCCAGGGGGCGCATTGACAGATACGCAGTATTTT.

This clonotype was recorded many times. The chain couples TRBV20-1 to TRBJ2-1; 8 positions agree with TRBD2. The germline CDR1 and CDR2 sequences are DFQATT and SNEGSKA (reference sequence). J gave up 5 bases and V 1 base, and 10 bases lay outside the gene matches. This CDR3 region has 16 residues. The CDR3 reads CSARGPAGVINNEQFF. The CDR3 nucleotides read TGCAGTGCTAGAGGTCCAGCGGGAGTGATTAACAATGAGCAGTTCTTC.

On this clonotype itself: Compared with germline, one end of the junction differs, possibly owing to a read error. This chain links TRBV5-1 with TRBJ2-7; D unresolved. The CDR3 is 16 residues long. The V gene's germline CDR1 is SGHRS and CDR2 YFSETQ. CDR3 amino acids: CTSSLASTPPRDEQYF. DNA for the CDR3: TGCACCAGCAGCTTGGCCTCGACACCGCCTCGGGACGAGCAGTACTTC.

This clonotype was counted a few times. The chain recombines TRBV25-1 with TRBJ1-2; tentative D call: TRBD1 (5 bases). V lost 2 bases and J lost 4, with 11 bases in between. CDR1 and CDR2 from the germline V gene are MGHDK and SYGVNS. The CDR3 has 14 residues. The CDR3 here is CASSERGGSYGYTF. CDR3 nucleotides: TGTGCCAGCAGTGAACGGGGGGGAAGCTATGGCTACACCTTC.

The rearrangement joins TRBV20-1 to TRBJ2-6, with TRBD2 as a possible D gene (5 bases). The germline V gene has CDR1 DFQATT and CDR2 SNEGSKA (reference sequence). The CDR3 is 15 residues long. V shed 3 bases and J shed 0 bases, with 9 bases lying between them. The chain's CDR3 is CSASPGSSGANVLTF. The CDR3 DNA sequence: TGCAGTGCTAGCCCTGGGAGCTCTGGGGCCAACGTCCTGACTTTC.

This chain links TRBV28 with TRBJ2-7; 7 bases map to TRBD2. In germline, CDR1 is MDHEN, CDR2 SYDVKM. Unmatched junction bases numbered 7, after V lost 5 bases and J lost 0 bases. This CDR3 is 15 amino acids long. CDR3 nucleotides: TGTGCCAGCAGTAAATATAGCGGGCCCTCCTACGAGCAGTACTTC. This codes for CASSKYSGPSYEQYF.

This clonotype was detected a few times. This sequence joins TRBV12-3 or TRBV12-4 and TRBJ2-1; 11 bases are a match to TRBD2. V shed 4 bases, J shed 8 bases, and the junction held 13 bases outside the gene matches. The CDR3 runs to 17 residues. CDR3 protein: CASSYPASGRKVYEQFF. The CDR3 DNA follows: TGTGCCAGCAGTTACCCGGCTAGCGGGAGGAAAGTTTATGAGCAGTTCTTC.

The table lists this clonotype with many counts. Written as DNA, the CDR3 is TGTGCCAGCTCCCGACAGGGCTTTCACTATGGCTACACCTTC. Protein: CASSRQGFHYGYTF. V usage is TRBV18 and J usage is TRBJ1-2, with 7 positions matching TRBD1. The trim removed 6 bases at V and 3 bases at J, leaving 7 bases unmatched. The germline gives CDR1 KGHSH, CDR2 LQKENI. The CDR3 contains 14 residues.